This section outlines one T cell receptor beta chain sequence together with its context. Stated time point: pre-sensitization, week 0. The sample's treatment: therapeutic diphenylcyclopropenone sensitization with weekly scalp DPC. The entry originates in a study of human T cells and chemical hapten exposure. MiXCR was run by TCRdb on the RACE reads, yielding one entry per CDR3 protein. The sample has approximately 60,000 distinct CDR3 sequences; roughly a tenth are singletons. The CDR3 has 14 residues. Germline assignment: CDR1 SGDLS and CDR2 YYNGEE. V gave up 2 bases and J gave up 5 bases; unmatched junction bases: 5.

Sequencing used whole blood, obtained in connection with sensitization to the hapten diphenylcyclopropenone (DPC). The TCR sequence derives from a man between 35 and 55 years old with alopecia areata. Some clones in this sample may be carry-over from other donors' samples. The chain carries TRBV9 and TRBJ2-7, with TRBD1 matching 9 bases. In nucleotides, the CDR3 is TGTGCCAGCAGCGTTAGGGGACAGGGAGACGAGCAGTACTTC. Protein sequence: CASSVRGQGDEQYF.